The present T cell receptor beta chain was sequenced within a study of blood T cell repertoires in COVID-19. As processed by the authors: Cell counts per sample came from amplifying reference gene primers. Generated by immunoSEQ multiplex PCR, the TCRdb table keeps only in-frame clones and is missing some. V and J calls and clone size are as listed in that table; D and trimming were resolved from the DNA. Counted here are 150,000 to 200,000 clones, approximately 81% occurring once; the ten biggest clones make up roughly 1%. Of note for this clone: At one boundary the junction diverges from the germline segment, which might be a read error.

CDR3 length: 12 residues. In germline, CDR1 is SNHLY, CDR2 FYNNEI. The chain is built from TRBV2 and TRBJ1-2; D not resolved. Sequenced: peripheral blood. The receptor was isolated from a middle-aged man with acute or convalescent COVID-19. The CDR3 protein is CASNEVYGGYTF. The CDR3 DNA reads TGTGCCAGCAATGAAGTATACGGTGGCTACACCTTC.